These T cell receptor beta chains were read from a single sample in a study of blood T cell repertoires in COVID-19. TCRdb keeps only in-frame clones here, not all; method: immunoSEQ multiplex PCR. This table has 300,000 to 350,000 clones, 85% to 90% appearing once. Source material: PBMCs or T cells enriched from blood (not recorded which). The receptors stem from a woman between 18 and 29 years old with acute COVID-19. The CDR3 runs from the conserved cysteine through the conserved F or W. Each record gives: CDR3 DNA, CDR3 protein, clone size, D gene, J gene, V gene. D genes are given only for firm matches. Size is omitted from some rows. Given values are once, few, many or a class for expanded clones.

cdr3_nt: TGTGCCAGCAGCCCCCCACAGGGGTTTGAAAAACTGTTTTTT
cdr3_aa: CASSPPQGFEKLFF
clone_size: -
d_call: TRBD1
j_call: TRBJ1-4
v_call: TRBV7-9

cdr3_nt: TGCGCCAGCAGTGAAGGGGGTGAAGCTTTCTTT
cdr3_aa: CASSEGGEAFF
clone_size: few
d_call: -
j_call: TRBJ1-1
v_call: TRBV10-2

cdr3_nt: TGTGCCAGCAGCGGACTAGCGAACGGCAATGAGCAGTTCTTC
cdr3_aa: CASSGLANGNEQFF
clone_size: once
d_call: TRBD2
j_call: TRBJ2-1
v_call: TRBV2

cdr3_nt: TGTGCCAGCAGCTTCACGCCCCAGGGGTGGGGGAGATCCGAGCAGTACTTC
cdr3_aa: CASSFTPQGWGRSEQYF
clone_size: -
d_call: -
j_call: TRBJ2-7
v_call: TRBV5-8

cdr3_nt: TGTGCCAGCAGCTCCATATTCCTTACAGGGAACTATGGCTACACCTTC
cdr3_aa: CASSSIFLTGNYGYTF
clone_size: -
d_call: -
j_call: TRBJ1-2
v_call: TRBV7-9

cdr3_nt: TGTGCCAGCTCATCGACAGAAAACTATGGCTACACCTTC
cdr3_aa: CASSSTENYGYTF
clone_size: -
d_call: -
j_call: TRBJ1-2
v_call: TRBV18

cdr3_nt: TGTGCCAGCAGCTTAGATGCAGGGGGCACTGAAGCTTTCTTT
cdr3_aa: CASSLDAGGTEAFF
clone_size: -
d_call: TRBD1
j_call: TRBJ1-1
v_call: TRBV5-4

cdr3_nt: TGTGCCACTGAGGGACAGGCAGATACGCAGTATTTT
cdr3_aa: CATEGQADTQYF
clone_size: -
d_call: TRBD1
j_call: TRBJ2-3
v_call: TRBV28

cdr3_nt: TGTGCCAGCAGCTTAAAAGGGACAGATGAAAAACTGTTTTTT
cdr3_aa: CASSLKGTDEKLFF
clone_size: -
d_call: TRBD1
j_call: TRBJ1-4
v_call: TRBV5-6

cdr3_nt: TGTGCCAGCAGCCGGGACAGGAACACTGAAGCTTTCTTT
cdr3_aa: CASSRDRNTEAFF
clone_size: -
d_call: TRBD1
j_call: TRBJ1-1
v_call: TRBV7-3

cdr3_nt: TGTGCCAGCAGTTTTATGGGAAACACCATATATTTT
cdr3_aa: CASSFMGNTIYF
clone_size: -
d_call: -
j_call: TRBJ1-3
v_call: TRBV28

cdr3_nt: TGTGCCAGCAGCCCTAGCGGGAGTGTTAATGAGCAGTTCTTC
cdr3_aa: CASSPSGSVNEQFF
clone_size: -
d_call: TRBD2
j_call: TRBJ2-1
v_call: TRBV7-3

cdr3_nt: TGTGCCAGCTCACCGGGGGAGGGACGCGACGGGGAGCTGTTTTTT
cdr3_aa: CASSPGEGRDGELFF
clone_size: -
d_call: TRBD2
j_call: TRBJ2-2
v_call: TRBV18

cdr3_nt: TGTGCCAGCAGCTCGACCGGTCTAGCGGGAGAAGACCCCAATGAGCAGTTCTTC
cdr3_aa: CASSSTGLAGEDPNEQFF
clone_size: -
d_call: TRBD2
j_call: TRBJ2-1
v_call: TRBV5-6

cdr3_nt: TGTGCCAGCAGCGTAATGCTAGCGGGAGGCGAGGTACAGTTCTTC
cdr3_aa: CASSVMLAGGEVQFF
clone_size: -
d_call: TRBD2
j_call: TRBJ2-1
v_call: TRBV9

cdr3_nt: TGTGCCTGGGGACAATACGGGACAGGCTATGGCTACACCTTC
cdr3_aa: CAWGQYGTGYGYTF
clone_size: -
d_call: TRBD1
j_call: TRBJ1-2
v_call: TRBV30

cdr3_nt: TGTGCCAGCAGCCGTTTGGGACTAGCGGGAGACCCTAGCACAGATACGCAGTATTTT
cdr3_aa: CASSRLGLAGDPSTDTQYF
clone_size: -
d_call: TRBD2
j_call: TRBJ2-3
v_call: TRBV14

cdr3_nt: TGTGCCAGCAGCTTAGATTACGGGGATACCGGGGAGCTGTTTTTT
cdr3_aa: CASSLDYGDTGELFF
clone_size: -
d_call: -
j_call: TRBJ2-2
v_call: TRBV7-2

cdr3_nt: TGCGCCAGCAGCATACAGGGCCCGCCAGGGGATACGCAGTATTTT
cdr3_aa: CASSIQGPPGDTQYF
clone_size: -
d_call: -
j_call: TRBJ2-3
v_call: TRBV10-2

cdr3_nt: TGTGCCAGCAGCCGTCGGACTAGCGTCTACAATGAGCAGTTCTTC
cdr3_aa: CASSRRTSVYNEQFF
clone_size: -
d_call: TRBD2
j_call: TRBJ2-1
v_call: TRBV2

cdr3_nt: TGTGCCAGTAGTATGATAGGGGGCGCCGATCAGCCCCAGCATTTT
cdr3_aa: CASSMIGGADQPQHF
clone_size: few
d_call: TRBD1
j_call: TRBJ1-5
v_call: TRBV19

cdr3_nt: TGTGCCAGCAGTCAACAGGGGGCGAACACTGAAGCTTTCTTT
cdr3_aa: CASSQQGANTEAFF
clone_size: -
d_call: TRBD1
j_call: TRBJ1-1
v_call: TRBV27

cdr3_nt: TGCAGCGGGATAAAGGGACTATCATTCACAGATACGCAGTATTTT
cdr3_aa: CSGIKGLSFTDTQYF
clone_size: few
d_call: TRBD2
j_call: TRBJ2-3
v_call: TRBV29-1

cdr3_nt: TGTGCCAGCAGCCTGACAGGGGGAGAGCAGTACTTC
cdr3_aa: CASSLTGGEQYF
clone_size: -
d_call: TRBD1
j_call: TRBJ2-7
v_call: TRBV3-1/TRBV3-2

cdr3_nt: TGTGCCATAGGGCAGGGGGCAAATGGCTACACCTTC
cdr3_aa: CAIGQGANGYTF
clone_size: -
d_call: TRBD1
j_call: TRBJ1-2
v_call: TRBV10-3

cdr3_nt: TGTGCCAGCAGTTCGCCGGGACAGGGAGGGTATGGCTACACCTTC
cdr3_aa: CASSSPGQGGYGYTF
clone_size: -
d_call: TRBD1
j_call: TRBJ1-2
v_call: TRBV6-5

cdr3_nt: TGTGCCAGCAGTTCAGCGGGAGTGAAAGATACGCAGTATTTT
cdr3_aa: CASSSAGVKDTQYF
clone_size: -
d_call: TRBD2
j_call: TRBJ2-3
v_call: TRBV28

cdr3_nt: TGTGCCAGCAGCCGCGACTCCCGCGGGCTCGAGCAGTACTTC
cdr3_aa: CASSRDSRGLEQYF
clone_size: -
d_call: -
j_call: TRBJ2-7
v_call: TRBV11-3